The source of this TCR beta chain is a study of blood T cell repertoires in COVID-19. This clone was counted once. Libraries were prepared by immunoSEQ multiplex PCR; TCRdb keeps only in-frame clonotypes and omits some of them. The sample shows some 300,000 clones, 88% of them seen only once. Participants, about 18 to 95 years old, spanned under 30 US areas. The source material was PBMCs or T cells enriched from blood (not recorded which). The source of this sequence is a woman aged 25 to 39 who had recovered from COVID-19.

CDR3 residues: CASSLFPGGNTEAFF. The DNA of the CDR3 is TGTGCCAGCAGTCTCTTCCCCGGAGGGAACACTGAAGCTTTCTTT. V usage is TRBV6-5 and J usage is TRBJ1-1; D not certain. The CDR3 is 15 amino acids. Per germline, CDR1 MNHEY and CDR2 SVGAGI. V gave up 5 bases and J gave up 1 base, with 14 bases separating them.